This TCR beta chain was sequenced during a study of memory CD4+ T cells and cytomegalovirus serostatus. Authors' analysis steps: Out-of-frame sequences were removed, leaving 2 million to 2.5 million distinct TCRbeta sequences. Profiling relied on immunoSEQ multiplex PCR, and the TCRdb table lists in-frame clones only, not all of them. The V and J calls and clone size come from that table; D and trimming were worked out from the DNA. Of some 47,000 clones listed, around 80% were seen once; the top ten hold over 0.65%. Single viable CD3+CD4+CD8-CD45RO+ cells were sorted as the memory CD4+ T cells. CD4+ T cells were isolated by positive magnetic selection. Points from the study as a whole: Suggested: most of the CMV-linked TCR signature lies in CD4+ memory cells. A US-trained random forest predicted CMV serostatus with median AUC 0.91.

The CDR3 has 14 residues. In germline, CDR1 is MNHNY, CDR2 SVGAGI (reference sequence). The V gene end was trimmed by 6 bases and the J gene end by 6 bases; junction bases not matched to a gene: 9. On this clone itself: The antigen remains undetermined.

The chain employs TRBV6-6 and TRBJ1-1, with 8 bases lining up with TRBD1. This TCR came from an adult in good health and CMV-seronegative. Sequenced sample: memory CD4+ T cells from blood. The CDR3 DNA is TGTGCCAGCAGGGGCGGACAGGGCCGGGCTGAAGCTTTCTTT. This gives the protein CASRGGQGRAEAFF.